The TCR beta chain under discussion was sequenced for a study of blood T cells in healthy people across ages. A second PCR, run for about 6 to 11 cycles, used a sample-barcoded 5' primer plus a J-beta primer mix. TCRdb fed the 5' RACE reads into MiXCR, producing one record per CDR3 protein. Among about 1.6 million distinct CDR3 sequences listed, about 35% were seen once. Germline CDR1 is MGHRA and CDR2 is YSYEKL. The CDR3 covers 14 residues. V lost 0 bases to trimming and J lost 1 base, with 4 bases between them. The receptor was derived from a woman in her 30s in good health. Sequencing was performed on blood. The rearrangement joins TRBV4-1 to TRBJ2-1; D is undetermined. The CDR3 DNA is TGCGCCAGCAGCCAAGACAAATCCTACAATGAGCAGTTCTTC. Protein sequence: CASSQDKSYNEQFF.